This T cell receptor (beta chain) was recorded in a study of blood T cell repertoires in COVID-19. Whole-study context: Samples of COVID-19 (acute and convalescent) were obtained from the United States, Italy and Spain. PBMCs, B-cell-depleted T cells, or T cells provided the cDNA or gDNA that made up the material.

Original methodology: Amplification with reference gene primers provided the estimates of nucleated cell counts. TCRdb's copy holds only in-frame clones and misses some; the assay was immunoSEQ multiplex PCR. Clone size and V and J calls were adopted from that table, with D and trimming inferred from the DNA. The repertoire holds about 98,000 clones, with approximately 89% as singletons. The CDR3 consists of 15 residues. Germline-derived CDR1 and CDR2 are SGHDT and YYEEEE. V shed 2 bases, J shed 3 bases, and the junction held 4 bases outside the gene matches. The sample consisted of peripheral blood. This chain links TRBV5-6 with TRBJ2-7; 11 bases agree with TRBD1. The receptor was derived from a man in his forties or fifties with acute or convalescent COVID-19. The CDR3: CASSFPDRGLYEQYF. CDR3 DNA sequence: TGTGCCAGCAGCTTCCCGGACAGGGGGCTCTACGAGCAGTACTTC.